These T cell receptor beta chains were read from a single sample in a study of radiotherapy plus CTLA-4 blockade in lung cancer. The method was immunoSEQ multiplex PCR; TCRdb's version includes in-frame clones alone and lacks a portion of them. The sample has 40,000 to 55,000 clones, 86% seen once. The input for sequencing was peripheral blood, taken from a patient treated with radiotherapy plus ipilimumab. These TCRs come from a human donor with non-small cell lung cancer that progressed on radiotherapy plus ipilimumab. Some clones in this sample may be carry-over from other donors' samples. Both conserved end residues are part of each CDR3. The D gene is left open where the match is weak. Part of the rows lack a size; the others show once, few, many or a class for expanded clones.

CDR3 length: 12
J gene: TRBJ2-1
V gene: TRBV5-1
D gene: TRBD2
clone size: NA
CDR3 protein: CASSSGGLEQFF
CDR3 DNA: TGCGCCAGCAGTTCGGGAGGGCTTGAGCAGTTCTTC

CDR3 length: 13
J gene: TRBJ2-2
V gene: TRBV13
D gene: TRBD1
clone size: once
CDR3 protein: CASSPQGYGELFF
CDR3 DNA: TGTGCCAGCAGTCCACAGGGGTACGGGGAGCTGTTTTTT

CDR3 length: 14
J gene: TRBJ2-3
V gene: TRBV9
D gene: TRBD1
clone size: NA
CDR3 protein: CASSSRTGEDTQYF
CDR3 DNA: TGTGCCAGCAGCTCCCGGACAGGGGAAGATACGCAGTATTTT

CDR3 length: 13
J gene: TRBJ1-5
V gene: TRBV2
D gene: NA
clone size: NA
CDR3 protein: CASSGGGLGPQHF
CDR3 DNA: TGTGCCAGCAGTGGTGGGGGACTCGGGCCCCAGCATTTT

CDR3 length: 13
J gene: TRBJ2-1
V gene: TRBV6-5
D gene: NA
clone size: NA
CDR3 protein: CASSYPGVDEQFF
CDR3 DNA: TGTGCCAGCTCTTACCCGGGAGTCGATGAGCAGTTCTTC

CDR3 length: 16
J gene: TRBJ2-7
V gene: TRBV18
D gene: NA
clone size: NA
CDR3 protein: CASSPVGADLSYEQYF
CDR3 DNA: TGTGCCAGCTCACCGGTTGGGGCCGACTTATCCTACGAGCAGTACTTC

CDR3 length: 18
J gene: TRBJ2-7
V gene: TRBV28
D gene: TRBD2
clone size: NA
CDR3 protein: CASSLPLTGSGRIYEQYF
CDR3 DNA: TGTGCCAGCAGTTTACCCTTAACAGGTAGCGGGCGAATTTACGAGCAGTACTTC

CDR3 length: 14
J gene: TRBJ1-2
V gene: TRBV13
D gene: NA
clone size: once
CDR3 protein: CASSPRGTDYGYTF
CDR3 DNA: TGTGCCAGCAGCCCACGGGGGACGGACTATGGCTACACCTTC

CDR3 length: 16
J gene: TRBJ2-1
V gene: TRBV12-5
D gene: TRBD2
clone size: NA
CDR3 protein: CASGLGLGGGNNEQFF
CDR3 DNA: TGTGCTAGTGGTTTGGGACTGGGCGGGGGTAACAATGAGCAGTTCTTC

CDR3 length: 14
J gene: TRBJ1-2
V gene: TRBV4-2
D gene: NA
clone size: NA
CDR3 protein: CASSQGTANYGYTF
CDR3 DNA: TGTGCCAGCAGCCAAGGGACAGCCAACTATGGCTACACCTTC

CDR3 length: 15
J gene: TRBJ1-5
V gene: TRBV23-1
D gene: TRBD1
clone size: once
CDR3 protein: CASSQSDRGSQPQHF
CDR3 DNA: TGCGCCAGCAGTCAATCGGACAGGGGAAGTCAGCCCCAGCATTTT

CDR3 length: 13
J gene: TRBJ1-5
V gene: TRBV5-1
D gene: NA
clone size: NA
CDR3 protein: CASSLGPNQPQHF
CDR3 DNA: TGCGCCAGCAGCTTGGGGCCCAATCAGCCCCAGCATTTT

CDR3 length: 15
J gene: TRBJ2-1
V gene: TRBV9
D gene: TRBD2
clone size: NA
CDR3 protein: CASSVTAGGPNEQFF
CDR3 DNA: TGTGCCAGCAGCGTTACAGCGGGAGGTCCCAATGAGCAGTTCTTC

CDR3 length: 15
J gene: TRBJ2-1
V gene: TRBV21-1
D gene: NA
clone size: NA
CDR3 protein: CASSSSGVSYNEQFF
CDR3 DNA: TGTGCCAGCAGCAGTAGCGGGGTCTCTTACAATGAGCAGTTCTTC

CDR3 length: 13
J gene: TRBJ1-5
V gene: TRBV5-1
D gene: NA
clone size: NA
CDR3 protein: CASSLDDSQPQHF
CDR3 DNA: TGCGCCAGCAGCTTGGATGATAGCCAGCCCCAGCATTTT

CDR3 length: 16
J gene: TRBJ2-7
V gene: TRBV5-5
D gene: NA
clone size: NA
CDR3 protein: CASSPYYGPGAYEQYF
CDR3 DNA: TGTGCCAGCAGTCCCTACTACGGGCCGGGAGCCTACGAGCAGTACTTC

CDR3 length: 14
J gene: TRBJ1-4
V gene: TRBV6-6
D gene: NA
clone size: NA
CDR3 protein: CASTQGSTNEKLFF
CDR3 DNA: TGTGCCAGCACTCAGGGGTCAACTAATGAAAAACTGTTTTTT

CDR3 length: 15
J gene: TRBJ2-3
V gene: TRBV18
D gene: TRBD2
clone size: few
CDR3 protein: CASSPSGLTTDTQYF
CDR3 DNA: TGTGCCAGCTCTCCTTCGGGACTAACTACAGATACGCAGTATTTT

CDR3 length: 17
J gene: TRBJ2-1
V gene: TRBV19
D gene: TRBD2
clone size: NA
CDR3 protein: CASTHSREGTSYNEQFF
CDR3 DNA: TGTGCCAGTACCCATTCTCGGGAGGGGACTTCTTACAATGAGCAGTTCTTC

CDR3 length: 15
J gene: TRBJ2-1
V gene: TRBV4-3
D gene: TRBD2
clone size: NA
CDR3 protein: CASRRTSGTYNEQFF
CDR3 DNA: TGCGCCAGCAGACGGACTAGCGGGACTTACAATGAGCAGTTCTTC

CDR3 length: 15
J gene: TRBJ2-1
V gene: TRBV13
D gene: NA
clone size: NA
CDR3 protein: CASSLIGLAYNEQFF
CDR3 DNA: TGTGCCAGCAGCTTAATCGGGTTGGCCTACAATGAGCAGTTCTTC

CDR3 length: 18
J gene: TRBJ1-1
V gene: TRBV9
D gene: TRBD1
clone size: NA
CDR3 protein: CASSVAGGTGWGNTEAFF
CDR3 DNA: TGTGCCAGCAGCGTAGCGGGCGGGACAGGGTGGGGTAACACTGAAGCTTTCTTT

CDR3 length: 16
J gene: TRBJ2-7
V gene: TRBV9
D gene: NA
clone size: NA
CDR3 protein: CASSPLGAGVPYEQYF
CDR3 DNA: TGTGCCAGCAGCCCCCTGGGAGCAGGGGTCCCATACGAGCAGTACTTC

CDR3 length: 15
J gene: TRBJ1-1
V gene: TRBV5-1
D gene: NA
clone size: NA
CDR3 protein: CASSRDSWTNTEAFF
CDR3 DNA: TGCGCCAGCAGCCGTGACAGCTGGACAAACACTGAAGCTTTCTTT

CDR3 length: 15
J gene: TRBJ1-6
V gene: TRBV5-1
D gene: NA
clone size: few
CDR3 protein: CASSLTGNYNSPLHF
CDR3 DNA: TGCGCCAGCAGCTTGACAGGGAACTATAATTCACCCCTCCACTTT

CDR3 length: 14
J gene: TRBJ1-5
V gene: TRBV19
D gene: NA
clone size: NA
CDR3 protein: CASMGRVGNQPQHF
CDR3 DNA: TGTGCCAGTATGGGCAGGGTTGGCAATCAGCCCCAGCATTTT

CDR3 length: 13
J gene: TRBJ2-7
V gene: TRBV7-9
D gene: TRBD2
clone size: NA
CDR3 protein: CASSPTSSYEQYF
CDR3 DNA: TGTGCCAGCAGCCCGACTAGCAGCTACGAGCAGTACTTC

CDR3 length: 14
J gene: TRBJ2-1
V gene: TRBV29-1
D gene: TRBD2
clone size: NA
CDR3 protein: CSVDRERGGNEQFF
CDR3 DNA: TGCAGCGTTGATCGGGAACGGGGGGGAAATGAGCAGTTCTTC

CDR3 length: 16
J gene: TRBJ2-3
V gene: TRBV2
D gene: TRBD1
clone size: once
CDR3 protein: CASSGATGANTDTQYF
CDR3 DNA: TGTGCCAGCAGTGGGGCGACAGGGGCCAACACAGATACGCAGTATTTT

CDR3 length: 18
J gene: TRBJ2-2
V gene: TRBV6-1
D gene: TRBD1
clone size: NA
CDR3 protein: CASSEETWDRGLIGELFF
CDR3 DNA: TGTGCCAGCAGTGAAGAAACCTGGGACAGGGGGCTGATCGGGGAGCTGTTTTTT

CDR3 length: 15
J gene: TRBJ2-4
V gene: TRBV6-5
D gene: TRBD1
clone size: NA
CDR3 protein: CASNPTGEAKNIQYF
CDR3 DNA: TGTGCCAGCAACCCGACAGGGGAGGCCAAAAACATTCAGTACTTC

CDR3 length: 16
J gene: TRBJ2-3
V gene: TRBV5-4
D gene: TRBD2
clone size: NA
CDR3 protein: CASSLPLSGTKDTQYF
CDR3 DNA: TGTGCCAGCAGCTTGCCCCTGAGCGGGACGAAAGATACGCAGTATTTT

CDR3 length: 14
J gene: TRBJ1-4
V gene: TRBV2
D gene: NA
clone size: NA
CDR3 protein: CASSVRGIKEKLFF
CDR3 DNA: TGTGCCAGCAGTGTTAGGGGAATTAAGGAAAAACTGTTTTTT

CDR3 length: 14
J gene: TRBJ2-3
V gene: TRBV28
D gene: NA
clone size: NA
CDR3 protein: CASSSLASTDTQYF
CDR3 DNA: TGTGCCAGCAGTTCGTTGGCTAGCACGGATACGCAGTATTTT

CDR3 length: 14
J gene: TRBJ1-2
V gene: TRBV2
D gene: NA
clone size: NA
CDR3 protein: CASSEGTGIGGYTF
CDR3 DNA: TGTGCCAGCAGTGAGGGAACAGGGATCGGGGGCTACACCTTC

CDR3 length: 15
J gene: TRBJ2-7
V gene: TRBV7-2
D gene: TRBD2
clone size: NA
CDR3 protein: CASSSVPGLAHEQYF
CDR3 DNA: TGTGCCAGCAGCTCAGTCCCGGGACTAGCCCACGAGCAGTACTTC

CDR3 length: 15
J gene: TRBJ1-3
V gene: TRBV18
D gene: TRBD1
clone size: NA
CDR3 protein: CASSLPGGSGNTIYF
CDR3 DNA: TGTGCCAGCTCACTCCCAGGGGGCTCTGGAAACACCATATATTTT

CDR3 length: 15
J gene: TRBJ1-5
V gene: TRBV27
D gene: TRBD1
clone size: once
CDR3 protein: CASSRDRGSHQPQHF
CDR3 DNA: TGTGCCAGCAGCCGGGACAGGGGTTCGCATCAGCCCCAGCATTTT

CDR3 length: 15
J gene: TRBJ2-3
V gene: TRBV10-3
D gene: NA
clone size: NA
CDR3 protein: CAISEWTRQGDTQYF
CDR3 DNA: TGTGCCATCAGTGAGTGGACAAGGCAGGGAGATACGCAGTATTTT

CDR3 length: 15
J gene: TRBJ1-1
V gene: TRBV4-2
D gene: NA
clone size: few
CDR3 protein: CASSQVDRPNTEAFF
CDR3 DNA: TGTGCCAGCAGCCAAGTCGACAGGCCGAACACTGAAGCTTTCTTT

CDR3 length: 16
J gene: TRBJ2-7
V gene: TRBV27
D gene: NA
clone size: once
CDR3 protein: CASSSTSLSRGNEQYF
CDR3 DNA: TGTGCCAGCAGTTCGACTAGTCTAAGTCGGGGGAACGAGCAGTACTTC

CDR3 length: 15
J gene: TRBJ2-3
V gene: TRBV5-4
D gene: TRBD2
clone size: NA
CDR3 protein: CASSRDYILTDTQYF
CDR3 DNA: TGTGCCAGCAGCCGGGACTATATCCTCACAGATACGCAGTATTTT

CDR3 length: 16
J gene: TRBJ2-1
V gene: TRBV15
D gene: TRBD2
clone size: NA
CDR3 protein: CATSRVPSGLENEQFF
CDR3 DNA: TGTGCCACCAGCAGAGTGCCTAGCGGCCTGGAGAATGAGCAGTTCTTC

CDR3 length: 17
J gene: TRBJ1-6
V gene: TRBV5-6
D gene: NA
clone size: few
CDR3 protein: CASSLDPRGTYNSPLHF
CDR3 DNA: TGTGCCAGCAGCTTGGACCCCCGAGGCACCTATAATTCACCCCTCCACTTT

CDR3 length: 16
J gene: TRBJ2-3
V gene: TRBV11-1
D gene: TRBD1
clone size: NA
CDR3 protein: CASSGQGATGTDTQYF
CDR3 DNA: TGTGCCAGCAGCGGACAGGGGGCCACCGGCACAGATACGCAGTATTTT

CDR3 length: 15
J gene: TRBJ1-1
V gene: TRBV11-2
D gene: TRBD1
clone size: NA
CDR3 protein: CASSSFGQGFTEAFF
CDR3 DNA: TGTGCCAGCAGCTCGTTTGGACAGGGTTTTACTGAAGCTTTCTTT

CDR3 length: 15
J gene: TRBJ2-3
V gene: TRBV5-1
D gene: NA
clone size: NA
CDR3 protein: CASSLYGASTDTQYF
CDR3 DNA: TGCGCCAGCAGCTTGTATGGGGCGAGCACAGATACGCAGTATTTT

CDR3 length: 15
J gene: TRBJ1-5
V gene: TRBV7-8
D gene: NA
clone size: few
CDR3 protein: CASSLAWRDNQPQHF
CDR3 DNA: TGTGCCAGCAGCTTAGCCTGGCGGGATAATCAGCCCCAGCATTTT

CDR3 length: 14
J gene: TRBJ2-5
V gene: TRBV9
D gene: NA
clone size: NA
CDR3 protein: CASSGPSGLETQYF
CDR3 DNA: TGTGCCAGCAGCGGCCCCTCGGGTTTGGAGACCCAGTACTTC

CDR3 length: 15
J gene: TRBJ2-1
V gene: TRBV6-4
D gene: NA
clone size: NA
CDR3 protein: CASSDLERVPFKQFF
CDR3 DNA: TGTGCCAGCAGTGACTTAGAGCGAGTGCCCTTTAAGCAGTTCTTC

CDR3 length: 14
J gene: TRBJ1-4
V gene: TRBV5-1
D gene: NA
clone size: NA
CDR3 protein: CASSLREGGEKLFF
CDR3 DNA: TGCGCCAGCAGCTTGCGGGAAGGGGGTGAAAAACTGTTTTTT

CDR3 length: 17
J gene: TRBJ2-3
V gene: TRBV11-2
D gene: TRBD2
clone size: NA
CDR3 protein: CASSSLGLAGNTDTQYF
CDR3 DNA: TGTGCCAGCAGCTCCCTTGGGTTAGCGGGGAACACAGATACGCAGTATTTT

CDR3 length: 16
J gene: TRBJ2-1
V gene: TRBV19
D gene: NA
clone size: NA
CDR3 protein: CASSIDSGPLYNEQFF
CDR3 DNA: TGTGCCAGTAGTATAGACAGCGGGCCTCTCTACAATGAGCAGTTCTTC

CDR3 length: 12
J gene: TRBJ2-3
V gene: TRBV2
D gene: NA
clone size: once
CDR3 protein: CASRGLTDTQYF
CDR3 DNA: TGTGCCAGCAGGGGGCTTACAGATACGCAGTATTTT

CDR3 length: 15
J gene: TRBJ2-7
V gene: TRBV5-3
D gene: TRBD1
clone size: NA
CDR3 protein: CARASPDRGLYEQYF
CDR3 DNA: TGTGCCAGAGCTTCCCCGGACAGGGGGCTATACGAGCAGTACTTC

CDR3 length: 16
J gene: TRBJ2-1
V gene: TRBV27
D gene: NA
clone size: NA
CDR3 protein: CASSFSGGVRDNEQFF
CDR3 DNA: TGTGCCAGCAGTTTTAGTGGCGGGGTGAGGGACAATGAGCAGTTCTTC

CDR3 length: 15
J gene: TRBJ2-7
V gene: TRBV27
D gene: TRBD1
clone size: NA
CDR3 protein: CASSPRPGQLYEQYF
CDR3 DNA: TGTGCCAGCAGTCCACGACCGGGACAGTTATACGAGCAGTACTTC

CDR3 length: 16
J gene: TRBJ1-2
V gene: TRBV14
D gene: NA
clone size: NA
CDR3 protein: CASSQLGGVGDYGYTF
CDR3 DNA: TGTGCCAGCAGCCAACTCGGCGGGGTTGGGGACTATGGCTACACCTTC

CDR3 length: 13
J gene: TRBJ2-7
V gene: TRBV5-6
D gene: NA
clone size: NA
CDR3 protein: CASSLSFYDEQYF
CDR3 DNA: TGTGCCAGCAGCTTATCCTTTTATGACGAGCAGTACTTC